The clone carrying this T cell receptor beta chain has at least ten counts. Its antigen is not known. The junction does not match germline at one end; this may be a read error. This record belongs to a study of human T cells and chemical hapten exposure. Across the study: Chiefly female patients presented with alopecia areata, totalis or universalis.

General study findings and limits: No change in TCRs above 1 in 1000 frequency was produced by DPC sensitization.

Time point defined: patch test 1, 2 weeks after DPC sensitization. This sample's treatment: therapeutic diphenylcyclopropenone sensitization with weekly scalp DPC. The library put unique molecular identifiers onto individual cDNA molecules. TCRdb re-called the RACE reads with MiXCR, one entry per CDR3 protein. The sample contains fewer than 100,000 distinct CDR3 sequences, 9.5% to 15% of which appear only once. Sequencing used whole blood, obtained in connection with sensitization to the hapten diphenylcyclopropenone (DPC). The receptor was derived from a woman in her thirties or forties with alopecia areata. Some clones in this sample may be carry-over from other donors' samples.

In DNA form, the CDR3 reads TGTGCTAGCAGCTCCGGGACAGGGAGCTACGAGCAGTACTTC. It is translated as CASSSGTGSYEQYF. This chain connects TRBV7-7 to TRBJ2-7, with 9 bases that match TRBD1. CDR3 size: 14 residues. Per germline, CDR1 SSHAT and CDR2 FNYEAQ (reference sequence).